This entry concerns a single T cell receptor beta chain. With 0 bases removed from V and 5 bases from J, the gap between germline ends came to 10 bases. The CDR3 extends over 13 amino acids. Germline V gene lookup returns CDR1 DFQATT and CDR2 SNEGSKA (reference sequence). These data are taken from a study of T-cell memory formation after mild COVID-19. TCRdb re-called the 5' RACE reads through MiXCR, storing one row per CDR3 protein. The sample lists some 300,000 distinct CDR3 sequences, about 20% seen once, with 21% in the top ten. The TCR comes from a young man who had mild COVID-19 (a few samples of this study predate the infection). Cell type and time point are not known. This chain joins TRBV20-1 and TRBJ2-5, with unresolved D. Sequenced sample: PBMCs or a T cell subset sorted from them (not recorded which). For the CDR3, the DNA is TGCAGTGCTAGAGATCCGGGTCCGGAGACCCAGTACTTC. Protein: CSARDPGPETQYF.